This passage covers 21 T cell receptor beta chains from one sample sequenced in a study of cytomegalovirus exposure and HLA in healthy donors. Here immunoSEQ multiplex PCR was the method, and the copy in TCRdb shows in-frame clones only, minus some. The sample includes approximately 150,000 clones, around 90% of them seen just once. The specimen was PBMCs. The receptors were sampled from a woman between 18 and 30 years old in good health and CMV-seropositive.

The gene calls are TRBV5-5 and TRBJ1-2, with 11 bases matching TRBD1. The CDR3 is 13 residues long. Unmatched junction bases numbered 1, after V lost 3 bases and J lost 6 bases. From germline, CDR1 is SGHKS and CDR2 YYEKEE (reference sequence). The CDR3: CASSWGQGDGYTF. The CDR3 DNA reads TGTGCCAGCAGCTGGGGACAGGGGGATGGCTACACCTTC.

This rearrangement joins TRBV6-5 to TRBJ1-2; TRBD1 might be the D (5 bases). Germline V gene lookup returns CDR1 MNHEY and CDR2 SVGAGI. CDR3 length: 14 residues. V was clipped by 0 bases and J by 5 bases, with 10 bases between them. DNA of the CDR3: TGTGCCAGCAGTTACTCGCGGGGGAGGTATGGCTACACCTTC. Translated, it gives CASSYSRGRYGYTF.

This sequence joins TRBV27 and TRBJ1-2; tentatively, D is TRBD1 (6 bases). V shed 3 bases and J shed 4 bases, with 15 bases lying between them. The CDR3 sequence is 15 residues long. The germline V gene has CDR1 MNHEY and CDR2 SMNVEV (reference sequence). This chain's CDR3 is CASSFSSGQLYGYTF. The CDR3 nucleotides are TGTGCCAGCAGTTTTAGTTCCGGACAGCTCTATGGCTACACCTTC.

V usage is TRBV2 and J usage is TRBJ2-1; D may be TRBD1 (6 bases). The germline CDR1 and CDR2 sequences are SNHLY and FYNNEI. V was shortened by 8 bases and J by 10 bases, with 12 bases between the two germline ends. CDR3 size: 11 residues. The CDR3 DNA reads TGTGCCAGCTATCAAAGGGGGGAGCAGTTCTTC. Translation gives CASYQRGEQFF.

The table lists this clone with a few counts. The V gene is TRBV6-5, the J gene TRBJ1-6; no firm D call. Germline V CDR1 and CDR2: MNHEY, SVGAGI. CDR3 length: 14 residues. V lost 2 bases and J 7 bases, leaving 9 bases between the germline ends. This CDR3 reads CASSYRGQNSPLHF. CDR3 DNA sequence: TGTGCCAGCAGTTACAGAGGTCAAAATTCACCCCTCCACTTT.

The chain links TRBV4-3 to TRBJ2-1; 7 bases are a match to TRBD2. J gave up 0 bases and V 3 bases, and 5 bases lay outside the gene matches. Germline CDR1 reads LGHNA; CDR2 reads YSLEER. This CDR3 has 16 residues. The CDR3 sequence: CASSHGRTSSYNEQFF. The CDR3 DNA reads as TGCGCCAGCAGCCACGGGAGGACGAGCTCCTACAATGAGCAGTTCTTC.

V and J are TRBV7-9 and TRBJ2-5, with 7 bases lining up with TRBD2. This CDR3 has 13 amino acids. Germline assignment: CDR1 SEHNR and CDR2 FQNEAQ (reference sequence). Unmatched junction bases numbered 10, after V lost 11 bases and J lost 4 bases. The CDR3 DNA sequence: TGTGCCGCCCAGGGAGGGGTGCGAGAGACCCAGTACTTC. Its protein product is CAAQGGVRETQYF.

The chain recombines TRBV11-2 with TRBJ1-3; D possibly corresponds to TRBD1 (5 bases). Looked up from germline, CDR1 is SGHAT and CDR2 is FQNNGV. The V gene lost 1 base and the J gene lost 3 bases, with 13 bases spanning the gap. The CDR3 totals 16 residues. This chain's CDR3 is CASSLAFQGSGNTIYF. CDR3 coding DNA: TGTGCCAGCAGCTTAGCTTTCCAGGGTAGTGGAAACACCATATATTTT.

The V and J genes are TRBV7-6 and TRBJ1-5; D unresolved. The length of the CDR3 is 14 residues. Deletions cut 2 bases from V and 5 bases from J, with 10 bases between. Germline V gene sequence: CDR1 SGHVS, CDR2 FNYEAQ. CDR3 nucleotide sequence: TGTGCCAGCAGCTTATTGGGCAATTATCAGCCCCAGCATTTT. This sequence encodes CASSLLGNYQPQHF.

The rearrangement uses TRBV6-1 and TRBJ1-5; D may be TRBD1 (5 bases). The CDR3 consists of 15 residues. CDR1 and CDR2 from the germline V gene are MNHNS and SASEGT. Trimming removed 3 bases from V and 5 bases from J, with 14 bases in between. CDR3 protein: CASSDLGGGDQPQHF. DNA for the CDR3: TGTGCCAGCAGTGATCTGGGAGGAGGGGATCAGCCCCAGCATTTT.

The genes are TRBV7-2 and TRBJ2-7, with 9 positions matching TRBD2. Per germline, CDR1 SGHTA and CDR2 FQGNSA. This CDR3 is built from 15 residues. The junction had 6 bases not matched to a gene; V was cut back by 3 bases and J by 3 bases. For the CDR3, the DNA is TGTGCCAGCAGCTTCACCGGGACTAGCCACTACGAGCAGTACTTC. Amino acids: CASSFTGTSHYEQYF. Full variable domain (remainder filled in from reference TRBV7-2 and TRBJ2-7): GAGVSQSPSNKVTEKGKDVELRCDPISGHTALYWYRQSLGQGLEFLIYFQGNSAPDKSGLPSDRFSAERTGGSVSTLTIQRTQQEDSAVYLCASSFTGTSHYEQYFGPGTRLTVT.

This chain joins TRBV5-1 and TRBJ2-3; D not resolved. V was trimmed by 0 bases and J by 4 bases, leaving 3 bases between them. The CDR3 runs to 12 residues. Germline V lookup: CDR1 SGHRS, CDR2 YFSETQ. CDR3 sequence reads: CASSLGADTQYF. Written as DNA, the CDR3 is TGCGCCAGCAGCTTGGGAGCAGATACGCAGTATTTT.

The J gene is TRBJ1-4, the V gene TRBV7-9; D not resolved. The CDR3 contains 15 residues. Germline values: CDR1 SEHNR, CDR2 FQNEAQ (reference sequence). V was clipped by 0 bases and J by 4 bases, with 9 bases between them. CDR3 in DNA: TGTGCCAGCAGCTTAGCAGGGAGAGGTAATGAAAAACTGTTTTTT. This encodes CASSLAGRGNEKLFF.

The rearrangement links TRBV9 to TRBJ2-7, with 7 bases that match TRBD1. The CDR3 has 14 amino acids. The germline V gene has CDR1 SGDLS and CDR2 YYNGEE. With 0 bases clipped from V and 6 bases from J, the junction kept 6 bases outside the gene matches. This CDR3 reads CASSVADRNLEQYF. The DNA for the CDR3 is TGTGCCAGCAGCGTAGCGGACAGGAACCTCGAGCAGTACTTC.

The chain couples TRBV27 to TRBJ1-1; D is perhaps TRBD1 (6 bases). The CDR3 length is 15 residues. V lost 5 bases to trimming and J lost 5 bases, with 18 bases between them. Germline assignment: CDR1 MNHEY and CDR2 SMNVEV (reference sequence). CDR3 coding DNA: TGTGCCAGCAGTCCATCATGGGGGAGGGGGACTGAAGCTTTCTTT. Translated, it gives CASSPSWGRGTEAFF.

The chain joins TRBV4-1 to TRBJ1-2, with TRBD1 as a possible D gene (6 bases). V was clipped by 4 bases and J by 5 bases, with 11 bases between them. Germline V lookup: CDR1 MGHRA, CDR2 YSYEKL. The length of the CDR3 is 13 residues. The CDR3 bases are TGCGCCAGCAGCCCCGCAGGGGATTATGGCTACACCTTC. Protein sequence: CASSPAGDYGYTF.

The V gene is TRBV25-1, the J gene TRBJ2-5; a possible D gene is TRBD1 (7 bases). Germline CDR1 is MGHDK and CDR2 is SYGVNS. Deletions cut 8 bases from V and 5 bases from J, with 9 bases between. The length of the CDR3 is 11 residues. CDR3 nucleotide sequence: TGTGCCAGCCAGGGGGGTGAGACCCAGTACTTC. Translated: CASQGGETQYF.

This chain uses TRBV15 with TRBJ2-5, with D possibly TRBD1 on 5 matching bases. V was pared by 0 bases and J by 7 bases, with 24 bases between. Looked up from germline, CDR1 is LNHNV and CDR2 is YYDKDF (reference sequence). This CDR3 is 18 amino acids long. This CDR3 is CATSRDQGGHGSIRTQYF. In DNA form, the CDR3 reads TGTGCCACCAGCAGAGATCAGGGCGGACACGGATCTATCCGGACCCAGTACTTC.

The chain recombines TRBV27 with TRBJ2-1; TRBD2 matches at 8 bases. Losses at the gene ends were 10 bases for V and 7 bases for J; bases not matched to a gene: 15. The CDR3 totals 15 residues. Germline CDR1 reads MNHEY; CDR2 reads SMNVEV (reference sequence). CDR3 region: CATLPKAGVLNEQFF. CDR3 sequence (DNA): TGTGCCACCCTACCTAAAGCGGGAGTCTTAAATGAGCAGTTCTTC.

The chain recombines TRBV19 with TRBJ1-2; 9 bases fit TRBD1. The V gene's germline CDR1 is LNHDA and CDR2 SQIVND (reference sequence). The CDR3 contains 15 residues. The V and J ends lost 4 bases and 4 bases, in that order; junction bases with no gene match: 7. Here the CDR3 DNA reads TGTGCCAGTAGTACCGGGACAGGGCGTGTCTATGGCTACACCTTC. This gives the protein CASSTGTGRVYGYTF.

DNA of the CDR3: TGCGCCAGCAGCCAAGATCTCGGACTAGCGGGGGTGAAACAGTTCTTC. It specifies CASSQDLGLAGVKQFF. The chain couples TRBV4-3 to TRBJ2-1; 13 positions agree with TRBD2. Unmatched junction bases numbered 9, after V lost 0 bases and J lost 13 bases. The CDR3 consists of 16 residues. CDR1 LGHNA and CDR2 YSLEER come from the germline V gene.